Below are 30 T cell receptor beta chains sequenced from a single sample in a study of blood T cells in healthy people across ages. The authors ran a second PCR of 7 to 11 cycles using a sample-barcoded 5' primer and a J-beta primer mix. TCRdb called the 5' RACE reads again in MiXCR, with one record for every CDR3 protein. In the table there are approximately 960,000 distinct CDR3 sequences, 25% to 35% of which are singletons. The sample was also linked to a second study, of T cells of mothers and their children.

Sample: blood. The source is a woman aged 40 to 49 in good health.

This clonotype was seen only once. With a much larger clone just one base away, this may be a read error. The rearrangement links TRBV21-1 to TRBJ1-6; whether TRBD1, the table's D call, matches the DNA was not checked. TRBV21-1 is given as a pseudogene. There are 19 residues in the CDR3. The CDR3 nucleotides are TGTACCAGCAGCAAAGCAGAACAGGGAAGTCCGTCCTATAATTCACCCCTCCACTTT. Its translation is CTSSKAEQGSPSYNSPLHF.

This clonotype has ten or more counts. The chain joins TRBV20-1 to TRBJ2-5; the D gene could be TRBD1 or TRBD2 (5 bases each). Germline loops: CDR1 DFQATT, CDR2 SNEGSKA (reference sequence). This CDR3 region has 15 residues. The V and J ends lost 3 bases and 1 base respectively, with 15 bases between them. DNA for the CDR3: TGCAGTGCTAGTACGCTAATTGGGGGCCAAGAGACCCAGTACTTC. Its translation: CSASTLIGGQETQYF.

This clonotype was counted between two and nine times. The rearrangement links TRBV7-6 to TRBJ2-3, with D perhaps TRBD1 (5 bases). V was clipped by 1 base and J by 1 base, with 9 bases between them. This CDR3 region has 15 residues. Germline CDR1 SGHVS, CDR2 FNYEAQ. CDR3 sequence (DNA): TGTGCCAGCAGCTTAGGGGGCTTAGGCACAGATACGCAGTATTTT. Protein sequence: CASSLGGLGTDTQYF.

The sample holds one count of this clonotype. One end of the junction does not line up with germline, which may come from a read error. V and J are TRBV12-5 and TRBJ2-3, with D possibly being TRBD1 or TRBD2 (5 bases each). Germline V CDR1 and CDR2: LGHNT, FRNRAP. The CDR3 covers 16 residues. The CDR3, as DNA: TGTGCTAGTGGTTTGGCTCCCGGGGCGCGCACAGATGCGCAGTATTTT. Translation gives CASGLAPGARTDAQYF.

The J gene is TRBJ2-1, the V gene TRBV30, with D hard to call. V dropped 0 bases and J dropped 1 base, with 10 bases sitting between them. The CDR3 contains 15 residues. CDR1 is GTSNPN, CDR2 SVGIG, per germline (reference sequence). The CDR3 DNA reads as TGTGCCTGGAGTGTAACTCCCTTATCCTACAATGAGCAGTTCTTC. Translating gives CAWSVTPLSYNEQFF.

In regard to this clonotype: At one end the junction does not follow the germline gene, possibly because of a read error. The CDR3 coding sequence is TGTGCCAACAGTGAAGCGGCGGGGCGCGCAGATACGCAGTATTTT. Translating gives CANSEAAGRADTQYF. The gene calls are TRBV6-1 and TRBJ2-3, with D maybe TRBD2 (6 bases). CDR1 MNHNS and CDR2 SASEGT come from the germline V gene. The CDR3 length is 15 residues.

This clonotype was picked up many times. The rearrangement links TRBV4-1 to TRBJ2-7; D may correspond to TRBD1 or TRBD2 (5 bases each). Deletions cut 4 bases from V and 4 bases from J, with 17 bases between. Germline V gene lookup returns CDR1 MGHRA and CDR2 YSYEKL. This CDR3 contains 15 residues. In DNA form, the CDR3 reads TGCGCCAGCAGCCGGGACGGATCCCGGGGATACGAGCAGTACTTC. Its protein is CASSRDGSRGYEQYF.

This clonotype was observed at least ten times. The chain uses TRBV12-3 or TRBV12-4 and TRBJ2-1; 15 bases align to TRBD2. The junction had 7 bases not matched to a gene; V was cut back by 7 bases and J by 9 bases. The CDR3 is 15 residues long. Here the CDR3 DNA reads TGTGCCAGCACCAAGGGACTAGCGGGGGGACTTGAGCAGTTCTTC. It translates to CASTKGLAGGLEQFF.

The chain couples TRBV20-1 to TRBJ1-4; D is possibly TRBD1 (6 bases). The germline V and J ends were trimmed by 3 bases and 5 bases, with 13 bases remaining between them. Per germline, CDR1 DFQATT and CDR2 SNEGSKA (reference sequence). The CDR3 totals 14 residues. The CDR3 spells CSASGGPYNEKLFF. The CDR3 nucleotides read TGCAGTGCTAGTGGGGGGCCATACAATGAAAAACTGTTTTTT.

The V call is TRBV12-3 or TRBV12-4, the J call TRBJ2-3; tentatively, D is TRBD1 (6 bases). Trimming removed 4 bases from V and 8 bases from J, with 16 bases in between. The CDR3 is made up of 14 amino acids. The CDR3 DNA is TGTGCCAGCAGTTCTACAGGGACCCTGACTACGCAGTATTTT. It is translated as CASSSTGTLTTQYF.

This clonotype was seen a few times. In nucleotides, the CDR3 is TGTGCCAGCAGCATGAACAGGGGCACTGAAGCTTTCTTT. Encoded protein: CASSMNRGTEAFF. The chain is built from TRBV7-3 and TRBJ1-1, with 7 bases that match TRBD1. The length of the CDR3 is 13 residues. Germline-derived CDR1 and CDR2 are SGHTA and FQGTGA. V dropped 5 bases and J dropped 4; count of bases not matched to a gene: 4.

In DNA, the CDR3 is TGTGCCAGCACCCGAACATATTCAACAGGGTCCAAAAACATTCAGTACTTC. It is translated as CASTRTYSTGSKNIQYF. This chain connects TRBV9 to TRBJ2-4; D possibly corresponds to TRBD1 (6 bases). The CDR3 is 17 residues long. The V gene lost 6 bases and the J gene lost 2 bases, with 21 bases spanning the gap. The V gene's germline CDR1 is SGDLS and CDR2 YYNGEE.

The DNA of the CDR3 is TGTGCCAGCAGCATGAGACAGGGAGTCTACAATGAGCAGTTCTTC. Amino acids: CASSMRQGVYNEQFF. This sequence joins TRBV7-6 and TRBJ2-1; TRBD1 agrees at 7 bases. There are 15 residues in the CDR3. Germline V gene sequence: CDR1 SGHVS, CDR2 FNYEAQ. The trim removed 5 bases at V and 3 bases at J, leaving 7 bases unmatched.

In its sample, this clonotype was seen a few times. The chain carries TRBV28 and TRBJ2-5; TRBD1 might be the D (5 bases). Germline CDR1 reads MDHEN; CDR2 reads SYDVKM. V lost 7 bases and J 5 bases, leaving 17 bases between the germline ends. The CDR3 extends over 14 amino acids. The CDR3 region has the DNA TGTGCCAGCACCCGTCCAGGGTTGGGGGAGACCCAGTACTTC. Amino acids: CASTRPGLGETQYF.

Details on this clonotype: Its ends do not fully match the called genes, so a read error is possible. In DNA form, the CDR3 reads TGTGCCAGCCAGGGGGGGGTTTACACAGATGCGCAGTATTTT. Translation: CASQGGVYTDAQYF. The chain links TRBV12-3 or TRBV12-4 to TRBJ2-3; D may match TRBD1 or TRBD2 (7 bases each). The CDR3 consists of 14 residues.

This clonotype showed up just a few times. The chain links TRBV3-1 to TRBJ2-3; 7 positions match TRBD2. The CDR3 length is 16 residues. CDR1 and CDR2 from the germline V gene are LGHDT and YNNKEL (reference sequence). Unmatched junction bases numbered 5, after V lost 0 bases and J lost 2 bases. CDR3: CASSQDGAGLTDTQYF. The CDR3 nucleotides read TGTGCCAGCAGCCAAGATGGAGCGGGGCTCACAGATACGCAGTATTTT.

V and J are TRBV4-3 and TRBJ2-1; 12 bases line up with TRBD2. The V gene end was trimmed by 1 base and the J gene end by 4 bases; junction bases not matched to a gene: 8. Germline CDR1 reads LGHNA; CDR2 reads YSLEER. The CDR3 length is 18 residues. The chain's CDR3 is CASSQGASGGAYYNEQFF. The DNA for the CDR3 is TGCGCCAGCAGCCAAGGAGCTAGCGGGGGGGCGTATTACAATGAGCAGTTCTTC.

This clonotype has more than one count but fewer than ten. Compared with germline, one end of the junction differs, possibly owing to a read error. The chain couples TRBV4-1 to TRBJ2-7; D is perhaps TRBD1 or TRBD2 (6 bases each). The CDR3 extends over 16 amino acids. The germline CDR1 and CDR2 sequences are MGHRA and YSYEKL. Here the CDR3 DNA reads TGCGCCAGCAGCCAAGAGAGGGGGGCCCCCCCTACGAGCAGTACTTTC. Amino acid sequence: CASSQERGAPPTSSTF.

The gene calls are TRBV12-3 or TRBV12-4 and TRBJ2-3, with D maybe TRBD2 (6 bases). V was shortened by 1 base and J by 2 bases, with 22 bases between the two germline ends. This CDR3 has 19 amino acids. The DNA for the CDR3 is TGTGCCAGCAGTTTAGTACGGGACTCCCTCAACCCCCTCACAGATACGCAGTATTTT. This translates into CASSLVRDSLNPLTDTQYF.

This clonotype was counted at least ten times. The chain uses TRBV6-1 and TRBJ1-1; D not certain. V lost 6 bases and J lost 1, with 9 bases in between. The CDR3 is made up of 13 amino acids. Germline-derived CDR1 and CDR2 are MNHNS and SASEGT. CDR3 loop: CASSNIRNTEAFF. The CDR3 DNA follows: TGTGCCAGCAGCAACATTCGGAACACTGAAGCTTTCTTT.

This clonotype showed up many times. CDR3 loop: CASTPSQRGVNQPQHF. The CDR3 DNA reads as TGTGCCAGCACCCCAAGTCAGCGAGGGGTCAATCAGCCCCAGCATTTT. This sequence joins TRBV28 and TRBJ1-5, with D possibly matching TRBD1 (5 bases). Germline CDR1 is MDHEN and CDR2 is SYDVKM. The CDR3 has 16 residues. The V end was cut by 7 bases, the J end by 3 bases, with 19 bases between.

This chain links TRBV3-1 with TRBJ2-1, with TRBD2 matching 12 bases. This CDR3 region has 16 residues. The germline V gene has CDR1 LGHDT and CDR2 YNNKEL (reference sequence). J was trimmed by 7 bases and V by 0 bases; bases with no gene match: 4. The chain's CDR3 is CASSQDTSGGRNEQFF. CDR3 coding DNA: TGTGCCAGCAGCCAAGATACTAGCGGGGGGAGGAATGAGCAGTTCTTC.

The genes are TRBV2 and TRBJ2-3, with 10 bases lining up with TRBD1. J gave up 2 bases and V 6 bases, and 11 bases lay outside the gene matches. Germline assignment: CDR1 SNHLY and CDR2 FYNNEI. There are 17 residues in the CDR3. CDR3 sequence: CASRGPGTGDFTDTQYF. In DNA, the CDR3 is TGTGCCAGCAGGGGCCCCGGGACAGGGGACTTCACAGATACGCAGTATTTT. The full variable domain, in which reference TRBV2 and TRBJ2-3 provide the parts outside the CDR3, is EPEVTQTPSHQVTQMGQEVILRCVPISNHLYFYWYRQILGQKVEFLVSFYNNEISEKSEIFDDQFSVERPDGSNFTLKIRSTKLEDSAMYFCASRGPGTGDFTDTQYFGPGTRLTVL.

This chain links TRBV2 with TRBJ2-7; tentative D call: TRBD2 (6 bases). From germline, CDR1 is SNHLY and CDR2 FYNNEI. The V end was cut by 2 bases, the J end by 5 bases, with 13 bases between. The CDR3 is 14 residues long. The CDR3 DNA sequence: TGTGCCAGCAGTGAAACCGGGGGACTCGACGAGCAGTACTTC. Translating gives CASSETGGLDEQYF.

This chain links TRBV5-1 with TRBJ2-5; D may be TRBD2 (5 bases). V was cut by 1 base and J by 5 bases, with 15 bases left in between. CDR3 size: 15 residues. Germline CDR1 SGHRS, CDR2 YFSETQ. The CDR3: CASSLIPGPGETQYF. CDR3 sequence (DNA): TGCGCCAGCAGCTTGATCCCGGGCCCGGGGGAGACCCAGTACTTC.

This clonotype showed up just a few times. V is TRBV7-2 and J is TRBJ1-1; D is possibly TRBD1 (6 bases). CDR1 and CDR2 from the germline V gene are SGHTA and FQGNSA. With 4 bases removed from V and 8 bases from J, the gap between germline ends came to 14 bases. The CDR3 has 13 residues. The DNA of the CDR3 is TGTGCCAGCAGCTCCGACAGGCAACGGGAAGCTTTCTTT. Amino acids: CASSSDRQREAFF.

The V call is TRBV30, the J call TRBJ1-2; maybe TRBD1 (5 bases). Germline V gives CDR1 GTSNPN, CDR2 SVGIG (reference sequence). The CDR3 extends over 11 amino acids. Trimming removed 5 bases from V and 6 bases from J, with 10 bases in between. In DNA form, the CDR3 reads TGTGCCTGGGACGGGGCCCATGGCTACACCTTC. Protein sequence: CAWDGAHGYTF.

The gene calls are TRBV28 and TRBJ2-1; D remains unclear. Between the trimmed V and J ends, which lost 4 bases and 4 bases, there was a span of 14 bases. CDR1 is MDHEN and CDR2 is SYDVKM in the germline V gene. CDR3 length: 15 residues. The CDR3 is CASSWPGFGYNEQFF. DNA of the CDR3: TGTGCCAGCAGTTGGCCGGGTTTCGGATACAATGAGCAGTTCTTC.

This chain connects TRBV10-3 to TRBJ2-7, with D perhaps given as TRBD1 or TRBD2 (5 bases each). Germline values: CDR1 ENHRY, CDR2 SYGVKD. The CDR3 has 15 amino acids. V gave up 3 bases and J gave up 2 bases, with 14 bases separating them. The DNA of the CDR3 is TGTGCCATCAGTGACTCCGGGACGGCCACCTACGAGCAGTACTTC. Amino acids: CAISDSGTATYEQYF.

This clonotype came up a few times. This sequence joins TRBV5-6 and TRBJ2-1, with TRBD2 matching over 15 bases. The V gene's germline CDR1 is SGHDT and CDR2 YYEEEE. V lost 3 bases and J lost 10; bases outside the gene matches: 11. CDR3 length: 17 residues. The CDR3 region has the DNA TGTGCCAGCAGCTCATTACAGGGGACTAGCGGGGGGAGAGAGCAGTTCTTC. As protein: CASSSLQGTSGGREQFF.